Listed here are 10 T cell receptor beta chains from one sample, sequenced in a study of shared clonotypes between healthy human individuals. Profiling relied on immunoSEQ multiplex PCR, and the TCRdb table lists in-frame clones only, not all of them. Here the sample spans approximately 1.5 million clones, 98% to 99% being singletons. The specimen sequenced was naive CD4+ T cells sorted from blood. Subset noted: CD45RA+ positively selected. All receptors come from a young man in good health.

This chain connects TRBV7-2 to TRBJ2-3, with TRBD2 matching 14 bases. With V trimmed by 5 bases and J by 4 bases, 2 bases remained unmatched. This CDR3 has 15 amino acids. Per the germline V gene, CDR1 is SGHTA and CDR2 is FQGNSA. As DNA, the CDR3 is TGTGCCAGCAGCCGGACTAGCGGGAGGCCAGATACGCAGTATTTT. Its protein is CASSRTSGRPDTQYF.

The chain carries TRBV2 and TRBJ1-1, with TRBD1 as a possible D gene (6 bases). Per germline, CDR1 SNHLY and CDR2 FYNNEI. The V and J ends lost 6 bases and 5 bases respectively, with 13 bases between them. There are 13 residues in the CDR3. The CDR3 sequence is CASRVTGNTEAFF. CDR3 nucleotide sequence: TGTGCCAGCAGGGTAACAGGGAATACTGAAGCTTTCTTT.

This chain links TRBV27 with TRBJ2-7; TRBD2 might be the D (6 bases). Germline V lookup: CDR1 MNHEY, CDR2 SMNVEV (reference sequence). The CDR3 loop spans 14 amino acids. Trimming pared 6 bases from V and 4 bases from J, leaving 16 bases between. In DNA, the CDR3 is TGTGCCAGCAGATTACTAGCTAGGGGTTACGAGCAGTACTTC. This codes for CASRLLARGYEQYF.

The J gene is TRBJ2-7, the V gene TRBV18; maybe TRBD2 (7 bases). Germline V gene lookup returns CDR1 KGHSH and CDR2 LQKENI. There are 15 residues in the CDR3. Trimming took 5 bases from V and 7 from J, leaving 21 bases between them. CDR3 sequence: CASSEYTRGAEEQYF. The DNA for the CDR3 is TGTGCCAGCTCAGAATACACTCGGGGGGCGGAAGAGCAGTACTTC. Combining the CDR3 with reference TRBV18 and TRBJ2-7 gives the whole variable domain NAGVMQNPRHLVRRRGQEARLRCSPMKGHSHVYWYRQLPEEGLKFMVYLQKENIIDESGMPKERFSAEFPKEGPSILRIQQVVRGDSAAYFCASSEYTRGAEEQYFGPGTRLTVT.

This chain connects TRBV5-6 to TRBJ1-1; D is unresolved. Germline V CDR1 and CDR2: SGHDT, YYEEEE. The CDR3 length is 16 residues. V gave up 2 bases and J gave up 2 bases, with 16 bases separating them. CDR3 residues: CASSFGQRLLNTEAFF. CDR3 coding DNA: TGTGCCAGCAGCTTTGGCCAGCGTCTCCTTAACACTGAAGCTTTCTTT.

The chain employs TRBV5-4 and TRBJ2-7; TRBD2 matches 10 bases. V was clipped by 0 bases and J by 2 bases; unmatched bases: 2. The CDR3 has 15 residues. Germline V CDR1 and CDR2: SGHNT, YYREEE (reference sequence). CDR3 DNA sequence: TGTGCCAGCAGCTTGGAACTAGCGGGGACCTACGAGCAGTACTTC. Encoded protein: CASSLELAGTYEQYF.

This clone was picked up one time. The chain carries TRBV15 and TRBJ2-7; 9 nucleotides align to TRBD1. The CDR3 runs to 16 residues. Germline values: CDR1 LNHNV, CDR2 YYDKDF (reference sequence). Germline trimming cut 0 bases from V and 4 bases from J; bases unmatched to any gene: 7. DNA for the CDR3: TGTGCCACCAGCAGAGATGCCGGGACAGGGCAATACGAGCAGTACTTC. This codes for CATSRDAGTGQYEQYF.

This chain connects TRBV18 to TRBJ2-5, with 11 bases that match TRBD2. The germline V gene has CDR1 KGHSH and CDR2 LQKENI. J was trimmed by 1 base and V by 1 base; bases with no gene match: 2. This CDR3 contains 16 residues. The CDR3 here is CASSPRLAGSQETQYF. The CDR3 coding sequence is TGTGCCAGCTCACCACGACTAGCGGGGTCCCAAGAGACCCAGTACTTC.

The V and J genes are TRBV5-4 and TRBJ2-3, with TRBD2 matching 7 bases. The CDR3 loop spans 16 amino acids. J lost 2 bases, V lost 1 base, and 7 bases had no gene match. CDR1 and CDR2 (germline): SGHNT, YYREEE (reference sequence). CDR3 sequence: CASSLRLAETTDTQYF. The CDR3 coding sequence is TGTGCCAGCAGCTTGAGGCTAGCGGAGACCACAGATACGCAGTATTTT.

The V and J genes are TRBV28 and TRBJ1-5; D is uncertain. The germline V gene encodes CDR1 MDHEN and CDR2 SYDVKM. The CDR3 runs to 13 residues. Trimming pared 11 bases from V and 0 bases from J, leaving 11 bases between. The CDR3 loop reads CAHGHHSNQPQHF. The DNA for the CDR3 is TGTGCCCACGGTCATCATAGCAATCAGCCCCAGCATTTT. The variable domain in full, with the rest retrieved from reference TRBV28 and TRBJ1-5, is DVKVTQSSRYLVKRTGEKVFLECVQDMDHENMFWYRQDPGLGLRLIYFSYDVKMKEKGDIPEGYSVSREKKERFSLILESASTNQTSMYLCAHGHHSNQPQHFGDGTRLSIL.